The 21 T cell receptor beta chains given below trace back to one sample, sequenced in a study of cytomegalovirus exposure and HLA in healthy donors. PCR amplification relied on 60 Vbeta primers (plus 13 Jbeta primers). Assay used: immunoSEQ multiplex PCR; TCRdb lists only in-frame clones, some missing. The data show approximately 140,000 clones, with around 80% seen just once and roughly 2.1% held by the top ten. What was sequenced was PBMCs. The receptors come from a middle-aged woman in good health and CMV-seronegative.

This chain connects TRBV7-3 to TRBJ2-2; D perhaps matches TRBD2 (6 bases). The CDR3 is 15 residues long. Germline CDR1 is SGHTA and CDR2 is FQGTGA. V shed 0 bases and J shed 10 bases, with 15 bases lying between them. The CDR3 loop is CASSLTGGGIAELFF. CDR3 bases: TGTGCCAGCAGCTTAACGGGTGGCGGGATCGCGGAGCTGTTTTTT. Based on the CDR3 plus reference TRBV7-3 and TRBJ2-2, the full variable domain is GAGVSQTPSNKVTEKGKYVELRCDPISGHTALYWYRQSLGQGPEFLIYFQGTGAADDSGLPNDRFFAVRPEGSVSTLKIQRTERGDSAVYLCASSLTGGGIAELFFGEGSRLTVL.

The chain couples TRBV14 to TRBJ1-2; 8 bases align to TRBD1. The CDR3 is 14 residues long. Germline values: CDR1 SGHDN, CDR2 FVKESK. The V and J ends lost 4 bases and 3 bases, in that order; junction bases with no gene match: 4. The CDR3 sequence is CASSPAGGHYGYTF. The CDR3 DNA sequence: TGTGCCAGCAGCCCGGCAGGGGGCCACTATGGCTACACCTTC. The variable domain in full, completed from reference TRBV14 and TRBJ1-2, reads EAGVTQFPSHSVIEKGQTVTLRCDPISGHDNLYWYRRVMGKEIKFLLHFVKESKQDESGMPNNRFLAERTGGTYSTLKVQPAELEDSGVYFCASSPAGGHYGYTFGSGTRLTVV.

The rearrangement links TRBV4-2 to TRBJ2-7; 11 positions match TRBD2. V lost 0 bases, J lost 6 bases, and 13 bases stayed unmatched. CDR1 and CDR2 from the germline V gene are LGHNA and YNFKEQ. The CDR3 is 18 amino acids. In nucleotides, the CDR3 is TGTGCCAGCAGCCAAGATCTCGCGGCTAGCGGGGGGCGGGGCGAGCAGTACTTC. Translated: CASSQDLAASGGRGEQYF.

The chain joins TRBV7-3 to TRBJ1-1, with TRBD1 matching 8 bases. CDR1 and CDR2 from the germline V gene are SGHTA and FQGTGA. The trim removed 6 bases at V and 4 bases at J, leaving 4 bases unmatched. This CDR3 is 13 amino acids long. CDR3 amino acids: CASRVTGGTEAFF. The CDR3, as DNA: TGTGCCAGCAGAGTAACAGGGGGCACTGAAGCTTTCTTT.

On this clone: Other DNA sequences in the sample encode the same CDR3. The chain carries TRBV7-9 and TRBJ2-1; D not resolved. The CDR3 sequence is 14 residues long. The V end lost 1 base, the J end lost 4 bases, and 8 bases lay between the germline ends. The germline V gene encodes CDR1 SEHNR and CDR2 FQNEAQ (reference sequence). The CDR3 DNA sequence: TGTGCCAGCAGCTTAGATCGAGCTTACAATGAGCAGTTCTTC. Residues: CASSLDRAYNEQFF. Drawing the rest from reference TRBV7-9 and TRBJ2-1, the complete variable domain is DTGVSQNPRHKITKRGQNVTFRCDPISEHNRLYWYRQTLGQGPEFLTYFQNEAQLEKSRLLSDRFSAERPKGSFSTLEIQRTEQGDSAMYLCASSLDRAYNEQFFGPGTRLTVL.

The chain recombines TRBV5-1 with TRBJ1-1; a possible D gene is TRBD1 (6 bases). This CDR3 spans 15 amino acids. In germline, CDR1 is SGHRS, CDR2 YFSETQ. The V and J ends lost 2 bases and 1 base respectively, with 12 bases between them. The CDR3 bases are TGCGCCAGCAGCTTTACGGGACAACCGAACACTGAAGCTTTCTTT. As protein: CASSFTGQPNTEAFF. The whole variable domain, filled in from reference TRBV5-1 and TRBJ1-1, reads KAGVTQTPRYLIKTRGQQVTLSCSPISGHRSVSWYQQTPGQGLQFLFEYFSETQRNKGNFPGRFSGRQFSNSRSEMNVSTLELGDSALYLCASSFTGQPNTEAFFGQGTRLTVV.

The chain joins TRBV11-1 to TRBJ2-7, with a possible D match to TRBD1 (5 bases). V was shortened by 0 bases and J by 5 bases, with 8 bases between the two germline ends. Germline CDR1 and CDR2: SGHAT and FQDESV (reference sequence). The CDR3 length is 13 residues. The CDR3 sequence is CASSLAWGHEQYF. The CDR3 DNA is TGTGCCAGCAGCTTAGCCTGGGGCCACGAGCAGTACTTC. Full variable domain (rest looked up from reference TRBV11-1 and TRBJ2-7): EAEVAQSPRYKITEKSQAVAFWCDPISGHATLYWYRQILGQGPELLVQFQDESVVDDSQLPKDRFSAERLKGVDSTLKIQPAELGDSAMYLCASSLAWGHEQYFGPGTRLTVT.

The table lists this clone with a few counts. The chain has TRBV23-1 and TRBJ2-7; 7 bases line up with TRBD2. TRBV23-1 is marked as an open reading frame, function uncertain. The CDR3 contains 13 residues. The J segment lost 3 bases and the V segment lost 6 bases, leaving 5 bases of the junction unmatched. CDR3 nucleotides: TGCGCCAGCAGCCTCCGGGGGGACTACGAGCAGTACTTC. Translating it yields CASSLRGDYEQYF.

This chain uses TRBV28 with TRBJ2-7; 8 bases align to TRBD2. The CDR3 is 16 amino acids. In germline, CDR1 is MDHEN, CDR2 SYDVKM. V gave up 3 bases and J gave up 2 bases; unmatched junction bases: 9. CDR3 coding DNA: TGTGCCAGCAGTTTGGTGGGGGGGACTAGTCCCTACGAGCAGTACTTC. Translation: CASSLVGGTSPYEQYF.

The chain links TRBV4-3 to TRBJ1-3; possible D gene TRBD1, 6 bases. The CDR3 contains 17 residues. Trimming shortened V by 2 bases and J by 2 bases, and 16 bases separated the two germline ends. Per the germline V gene, CDR1 is LGHNA and CDR2 is YSLEER. CDR3 in amino acids: CASSQQPAGTTGNTIYF. CDR3 nucleotides: TGCGCCAGCAGCCAACAACCCGCAGGGACAACTGGAAACACCATATATTTT.

The rearrangement joins TRBV28 to TRBJ2-7, with a tentative D call TRBD2 (5 bases). The germline V and J ends were trimmed by 6 bases and 4 bases, with 16 bases remaining between them. The CDR3 is 14 residues long. Germline V gene sequence: CDR1 MDHEN, CDR2 SYDVKM. The CDR3 nucleotides are TGTGCCAGCAGCCCCAGAGGGTCCCTTTACGAGCAGTACTTC. The encoded protein is CASSPRGSLYEQYF. Variable domain in full (rest from reference TRBV28 and TRBJ2-7): DVKVTQSSRYLVKRTGEKVFLECVQDMDHENMFWYRQDPGLGLRLIYFSYDVKMKEKGDIPEGYSVSREKKERFSLILESASTNQTSMYLCASSPRGSLYEQYFGPGTRLTVT.

J is TRBJ2-2 and V is TRBV5-1; D is unresolved. The CDR3 is 16 residues long. The V end was cut by 4 bases, the J end by 6 bases, with 19 bases between. CDR1 is SGHRS, CDR2 YFSETQ, per germline. As DNA, the CDR3 is TGCGCCAGCAGCCCGATGTTAGTCCGGAGTGCCGGGGAGCTGTTTTTT. Translated: CASSPMLVRSAGELFF.

The chain recombines TRBV4-1 with TRBJ2-2; the D is unclear. This CDR3 has 14 residues. The V and J ends lost 0 bases and 5 bases respectively, with 7 bases between them. CDR1 and CDR2 from the germline V gene are MGHRA and YSYEKL. The CDR3 DNA follows: TGCGCCAGCAGCCAAGATTCAGAAACCGGGGAGCTGTTTTTT. This codes for CASSQDSETGELFF.

The V gene is TRBV21-1, the J gene TRBJ1-2. TRBV21-1 is designated a pseudogene. The CDR3 is made up of 16 amino acids. The CDR3 region is CASSYIGPGGSAGYTF. CDR3 coding DNA: TGTGCCAGCAGCTATATAGGACCAGGCGGGAGCGCAGGCTACACCTTC.

The J gene is TRBJ1-5, the V gene TRBV28; 12 bases are a match to TRBD1. This CDR3 is built from 17 residues. From germline, CDR1 is MDHEN and CDR2 SYDVKM. Unmatched junction bases numbered 7, after V lost 1 base and J lost 6 bases. This chain's CDR3 is CASSLSLGTGGVQPQHF. CDR3 in DNA: TGTGCCAGCAGTTTATCACTCGGGACAGGGGGCGTTCAGCCCCAGCATTTT. Full variable domain (missing parts from reference TRBV28 and TRBJ1-5): DVKVTQSSRYLVKRTGEKVFLECVQDMDHENMFWYRQDPGLGLRLIYFSYDVKMKEKGDIPEGYSVSREKKERFSLILESASTNQTSMYLCASSLSLGTGGVQPQHFGDGTRLSIL.

The chain links TRBV5-1 to TRBJ2-7; the D gene is possibly TRBD2 (5 bases). Germline V gene data show CDR1 as SGHRS and CDR2 as YFSETQ. This CDR3 is 16 amino acids long. The V end lost 4 bases, the J end lost 0 bases, and 17 bases lay between the germline ends. CDR3 loop: CASSSGRQPASYEQYF. The CDR3 coding sequence is TGCGCCAGCAGCAGCGGACGTCAACCGGCCTCCTACGAGCAGTACTTC.

V gene TRBV6-5 combines with J gene TRBJ2-7, with TRBD1 identical over 9 bases. V dropped 6 bases and J dropped 2; count of bases not matched to a gene: 8. This CDR3 comprises 15 residues. Germline V lookup: CDR1 MNHEY, CDR2 SVGAGI. The CDR3 DNA is TGTGCCAGCAGCTGGGGACAGGGCGATACCTACGAGCAGTACTTC. As protein: CASSWGQGDTYEQYF.

The V and J genes are TRBV27 and TRBJ2-3, with 11 positions matching TRBD2. The CDR3 loop spans 15 amino acids. CDR1 MNHEY and CDR2 SMNVEV come from the germline V gene (reference sequence). Trimming removed 6 bases from V and 4 bases from J; junction bases left unmatched: 6. The CDR3 protein is CASRSLAGGSDTQYF. As DNA, the CDR3 is TGTGCCAGCAGATCTCTAGCGGGAGGCTCAGATACGCAGTATTTT.

The CDR3 nucleotides read TGTGCCAGTAGAGGGACAGGGCCCTACAATGAGCAGTTCTTC. Its protein product is CASRGTGPYNEQFF. The chain joins TRBV19 to TRBJ2-1; 9 bases line up with TRBD1. Germline V gene lookup returns CDR1 LNHDA and CDR2 SQIVND (reference sequence). The CDR3 consists of 14 residues. The V segment lost 6 bases and the J segment 2 bases; nucleotides outside the gene matches: 2.

In its sample, this clone was seen a few times. The chain links TRBV6-1 to TRBJ1-2; D call uncertain. Germline V gene sequence: CDR1 MNHNS, CDR2 SASEGT. The CDR3 has 12 residues. Trimming took 4 bases from V and 7 from J, leaving 10 bases between them. The CDR3: CASSVGGPGYTF. CDR3 nucleotides: TGTGCCAGCAGTGTCGGAGGTCCTGGCTACACCTTC.

The J gene is TRBJ2-3, the V gene TRBV10-3, with a possible D match to TRBD2 (6 bases). Germline V gene sequence: CDR1 ENHRY, CDR2 SYGVKD. The ends were cut back, 0 bases at V and 3 bases at J, with 13 bases in the middle. The CDR3 totals 16 residues. CDR3 amino acids: CAISESLGLGTDTQYF. In DNA, the CDR3 is TGTGCCATCAGTGAGTCTTTGGGACTCGGAACAGATACGCAGTATTTT.